This entry lists 3 T cell receptor beta chains sequenced from one sample in a study of blood T cell repertoires in COVID-19. The table came from immunoSEQ multiplex PCR; TCRdb's copy has only in-frame clones and leaves some out. Among 52,000 or so clones listed, about 90% were seen once. Sequencing input: peripheral blood. These receptors all come from a human donor in a cohort sampled during active COVID-19.

The chain recombines TRBV27 with TRBJ2-1; D might be TRBD2 (6 bases). The germline V gene encodes CDR1 MNHEY and CDR2 SMNVEV (reference sequence). The CDR3 is 13 residues long. The ends were cut back, 6 bases at V and 3 bases at J, with 9 bases in the middle. The CDR3 loop reads CASRRGNYNEQFF. The CDR3 bases are TGTGCCAGCAGACGGGGGAACTACAATGAGCAGTTCTTC.

The chain links TRBV28 to TRBJ1-2; 10 bases are a match to TRBD1. Germline V lookup: CDR1 MDHEN, CDR2 SYDVKM. The V and J ends lost 5 bases and 1 base, in that order; junction bases with no gene match: 4. The CDR3 totals 15 residues. The CDR3: CASSRQGAINYGYTF. CDR3 nucleotide sequence: TGTGCCAGCAGTCGACAGGGGGCGATTAACTATGGCTACACCTTC.

The chain employs TRBV28 and TRBJ2-7; D perhaps matches TRBD1 (6 bases). The CDR3 is 13 residues long. The V gene's germline CDR1 is MDHEN and CDR2 SYDVKM. Trimming pared 8 bases from V and 3 bases from J, leaving 14 bases between. For the CDR3, the DNA is TGTGCCAGCGCTATCGGACAGATCTACGAGCAGTACTTC. The encoded protein is CASAIGQIYEQYF.